These T cell receptor beta chains were read from a single sample in a study of post-analysis software for immune sequencing data. TCRdb ran MiXCR on the PCR reads and lists one entry per CDR3 protein. The repertoire includes 250,000 to 300,000 distinct CDR3 sequences, 36% of them detected once, and 4% to 6% sits in the top ten. The sequenced sample consisted of blood. All receptors come from a girl aged 5 to 17 with multiple sclerosis. Both conserved end residues are part of each CDR3. D genes are given only for firm matches. Only some rows state a clone size, as once, few, many or a class for expanded clones.

-,12,TRBV3-1,-,TRBJ2-2,CASSLKFGELFF,TGTGCCAGCAGCCTTAAGTTCGGGGAGCTGTTTTTT
-,13,TRBV5-1,-,TRBJ2-7,CASSLDSYYEQYF,TGCGCCAGCAGCTTGGACTCTTACTACGAGCAGTACTTC
TRBD1,15,TRBV9,-,TRBJ1-1,CASSVAGTGASEAFF,TGTGCCAGCAGCGTAGCCGGGACAGGGGCCTCCGAAGCTTTCTTT
-,14,TRBV5-1,many,TRBJ2-1,CASSPGAGWDEQFF,TGCGCCAGCAGCCCTGGCGCGGGGTGGGATGAGCAGTTCTTC
-,13,TRBV7-8,-,TRBJ1-5,CASRKGINQPQHF,TGTGCCAGTCGAAAGGGGATAAATCAGCCCCAGCATTTT
-,11,TRBV20-1,-,TRBJ2-7,CSASIRDKQYF,TGCAGTGCTAGTATCAGGGATAAGCAGTACTTC
TRBD2,15,TRBV6-1,-,TRBJ2-7,CAGSLEAGETYEQYF,TGTGCCGGCAGCCTAGAGGCGGGGGAAACCTACGAGCAGTACTTC
-,12,TRBV7-2,many,TRBJ2-1,CASSRLDNEQFF,TGTGCCAGCAGCCGACTGGACAATGAGCAGTTCTTC
-,16,TRBV5-1,-,TRBJ1-4,CASSSGQPTTNEKLFF,TGCGCCAGCAGCAGCGGACAGCCAACAACTAATGAAAAACTGTTTTTT
-,11,TRBV3-1,many,TRBJ2-1,CASSQGIEQFF,TGTGCCAGCAGCCAGGGTATTGAGCAGTTCTTC
TRBD1,15,TRBV6-5,few,TRBJ1-2,CASSYLGQGDYGYTF,TGTGCCAGCAGTTACCTGGGACAGGGGGACTATGGCTACACCTTC
-,17,TRBV12-3/TRBV12-4,-,TRBJ2-3,CASSLTQKIGSTDTQYF,TGTGCCAGCAGTTTGACTCAGAAGATAGGCAGCACAGATACGCAGTATTTT
-,12,TRBV27,-,TRBJ1-6,CASSRDGSPLHF,TGTGCCAGCAGCCGGGATGGCTCACCCCTCCACTTT
TRBD1,15,TRBV10-1,-,TRBJ2-1,CASSERVTGVHEQFF,TGCGCCAGCAGTGAGCGGGTGACAGGGGTCCATGAGCAGTTCTTC
TRBD1,15,TRBV9,-,TRBJ1-5,CASSATGGGNQPQHF,TGTGCCAGCAGCGCTACAGGGGGCGGCAATCAGCCCCAGCATTTT
-,14,TRBV10-3,many,TRBJ1-1,CASGLGGENTEAFF,TGTGCCAGTGGGCTGGGGGGAGAGAACACTGAAGCTTTCTTT
TRBD1,12,TRBV20-1,many,TRBJ2-1,CSAKTGVDEQFF,TGCAGTGCAAAAACAGGGGTGGATGAGCAGTTCTTC
TRBD1,15,TRBV27,-,TRBJ2-7,CASTLSRGPSSEQYF,TGTGCCAGCACCCTAAGCAGGGGGCCCTCCTCCGAGCAGTACTTC